This TCR beta chain was identified during a study of blood T cell repertoires in COVID-19. Per the original methods: The assay estimated nucleated cells by amplifying reference gene primers. Measured with immunoSEQ multiplex PCR; TCRdb has only the in-frame clones, and not every one. From that table come the V and J calls and clone size; the DNA was used to work out D and trimming. The sample includes a few hundred thousand clones, approximately 87% seen only once; the top ten take approximately 6.2%. J lost 4 bases, V lost 5 bases, and 8 bases had no gene match. The CDR3 length is 14 residues. Germline loops: CDR1 SGHTA, CDR2 FQGNSA.

This clonotype was sampled from a man in his 60s with acute or convalescent COVID-19. The rearrangement links TRBV7-2 to TRBJ2-7, with TRBD1 matching over 7 bases. Sample: peripheral blood. DNA of the CDR3: TGTGCCAGCAGCCAGTCGGGACAGACGTACGAGCAGTACTTC. The encoded protein is CASSQSGQTYEQYF. Based on the CDR3 plus reference TRBV7-2 and TRBJ2-7, the full variable domain is GAGVSQSPSNKVTEKGKDVELRCDPISGHTALYWYRQSLGQGLEFLIYFQGNSAPDKSGLPSDRFSAERTGGSVSTLTIQRTQQEDSAVYLCASSQSGQTYEQYFGPGTRLTVT.